These T cell receptor beta chains were read from a single sample in a study of immune evolution from preneoplasia to lung adenocarcinoma. The protocol was immunoSEQ multiplex PCR, while the TCRdb copy is restricted to in-frame clones and leaves out a portion. Here the sample spans several thousand clones, more than 65% being singletons. Material for sequencing was FFPE adjacent normal lung tissue. These TCRs come from a person between 55 and 80 years old with lung adenocarcinoma. Each CDR3 is given with its conserved first and last residue. Each record gives: V gene, CDR3 length, J gene, clone size, D gene, CDR3 protein, CDR3 DNA. D genes are given only for firm matches. Size is stated for part of the rows, as once, few or many counts, or as a class when the clone is expanded.

v_call: TRBV6-6
cdr3_length: 15
j_call: TRBJ1-6
clone_size: -
d_call: -
cdr3_aa: CASSYSKGSDSPLHF
cdr3_nt: TGTGCCAGCAGTTACTCGAAGGGATCGGATTCACCCCTCCACTTT

v_call: TRBV7-6
cdr3_length: 13
j_call: TRBJ1-1
clone_size: few
d_call: -
cdr3_aa: CASSLEWDTEAFF
cdr3_nt: TGTGCCAGCAGCTTAGAATGGGATACTGAAGCTTTCTTT

v_call: TRBV30
cdr3_length: 14
j_call: TRBJ1-5
clone_size: -
d_call: -
cdr3_aa: CAWRGGGGNQPQHF
cdr3_nt: TGTGCCTGGAGAGGAGGGGGTGGCAATCAGCCCCAGCATTTT

v_call: TRBV5-6
cdr3_length: 13
j_call: TRBJ2-7
clone_size: -
d_call: TRBD1
cdr3_aa: CASNQGATGEQYF
cdr3_nt: TGTGCCAGCAACCAGGGGGCGACCGGCGAGCAGTACTTC

v_call: TRBV7-4
cdr3_length: 17
j_call: TRBJ1-1
clone_size: -
d_call: -
cdr3_aa: CASSRLGGWKVDTEAFF
cdr3_nt: TGTGCCAGCAGCCGTCTTGGGGGGTGGAAGGTGGACACTGAAGCTTTCTTT

v_call: TRBV11-1
cdr3_length: 17
j_call: TRBJ2-5
clone_size: -
d_call: TRBD1
cdr3_aa: CASSKAGTGGARETQYF
cdr3_nt: TGTGCCAGCAGTAAGGCCGGGACAGGGGGCGCACGAGAGACCCAGTACTTC

v_call: TRBV10-2
cdr3_length: 13
j_call: TRBJ1-5
clone_size: -
d_call: TRBD1
cdr3_aa: CASRGQANQPQHF
cdr3_nt: TGCGCCAGCAGGGGACAGGCAAATCAGCCCCAGCATTTT

v_call: TRBV5-5
cdr3_length: 16
j_call: TRBJ2-2
clone_size: -
d_call: TRBD2
cdr3_aa: CASSQGLAGSTGELFF
cdr3_nt: TGTGCCAGCAGCCAAGGACTAGCGGGGTCCACCGGGGAGCTGTTTTTT

v_call: TRBV28
cdr3_length: 14
j_call: TRBJ1-5
clone_size: -
d_call: -
cdr3_aa: CASTQGGGNQPQHF
cdr3_nt: TGTGCCAGCACCCAGGGTGGGGGGAATCAGCCCCAGCATTTT

v_call: TRBV11-2
cdr3_length: 13
j_call: TRBJ2-1
clone_size: -
d_call: -
cdr3_aa: CASSLVLHNEQFF
cdr3_nt: TGTGCCAGCAGCTTAGTTCTTCACAATGAGCAGTTCTTC

v_call: TRBV19
cdr3_length: 17
j_call: TRBJ1-4
clone_size: -
d_call: -
cdr3_aa: CASSIPASRAGNEKLFF
cdr3_nt: TGTGCCAGTAGTATCCCCGCGAGTCGGGCGGGAAATGAAAAACTGTTTTTT

v_call: TRBV5-1
cdr3_length: 16
j_call: TRBJ1-1
clone_size: few
d_call: TRBD1
cdr3_aa: CASSSNGQAPNTEAFF
cdr3_nt: TGCGCCAGCAGCTCCAACGGACAGGCGCCGAACACTGAAGCTTTCTTT

v_call: TRBV5-1
cdr3_length: 14
j_call: TRBJ2-1
clone_size: once
d_call: -
cdr3_aa: CASSLGGRGNEQFF
cdr3_nt: TGCGCCAGCAGCTTGGGGGGCCGGGGTAATGAGCAGTTCTTC

v_call: TRBV6-5
cdr3_length: 15
j_call: TRBJ2-7
clone_size: once
d_call: -
cdr3_aa: CASSYVAGLTYEQYF
cdr3_nt: TGTGCCAGCAGTTACGTGGCAGGCCTAACCTACGAGCAGTACTTC

v_call: TRBV11-2
cdr3_length: 16
j_call: TRBJ1-2
clone_size: -
d_call: -
cdr3_aa: CASSSPPGGGAYGYTF
cdr3_nt: TGTGCCAGCAGCTCCCCCCCCGGGGGGGGCGCGTATGGCTACACCTTC

v_call: TRBV5-6
cdr3_length: 15
j_call: TRBJ2-2
clone_size: few
d_call: TRBD1
cdr3_aa: CASSATDRATGELFF
cdr3_nt: TGTGCCAGCAGCGCTACCGACAGGGCCACCGGGGAGCTGTTTTTT

v_call: TRBV10-3
cdr3_length: 14
j_call: TRBJ2-1
clone_size: -
d_call: TRBD1
cdr3_aa: CASLGQGSYNEQFF
cdr3_nt: TGTGCCAGCCTGGGACAGGGCTCCTACAATGAGCAGTTCTTC

v_call: TRBV4-2
cdr3_length: 15
j_call: TRBJ2-4
clone_size: -
d_call: TRBD1
cdr3_aa: CASSSTTGAQNIQYF
cdr3_nt: TGTGCCAGCAGCTCAACCACAGGGGCGCAAAACATTCAGTACTTC

v_call: TRBV9
cdr3_length: 13
j_call: TRBJ1-1
clone_size: -
d_call: -
cdr3_aa: CASSARQNTEAFF
cdr3_nt: TGTGCCAGCAGCGCCCGACAGAACACTGAAGCTTTCTTT

v_call: TRBV10-1
cdr3_length: 13
j_call: TRBJ1-2
clone_size: few
d_call: -
cdr3_aa: CASSEGTAYGYTF
cdr3_nt: TGCGCCAGCAGTGAGGGGACGGCCTATGGCTACACCTTC

v_call: TRBV11-2
cdr3_length: 13
j_call: TRBJ2-7
clone_size: -
d_call: -
cdr3_aa: CASSLDNRDKQYF
cdr3_nt: TGTGCCAGCAGCTTAGACAACCGAGATAAGCAGTACTTC

v_call: TRBV7-9
cdr3_length: 13
j_call: TRBJ1-1
clone_size: -
d_call: -
cdr3_aa: CASSLEGPTEAFF
cdr3_nt: TGTGCCAGCAGCCTAGAGGGGCCCACTGAAGCTTTCTTT

v_call: TRBV30
cdr3_length: 16
j_call: TRBJ1-1
clone_size: -
d_call: TRBD1
cdr3_aa: CAWSPGQVMVGTEAFF
cdr3_nt: TGTGCCTGGAGTCCGGGACAGGTCATGGTGGGTACTGAAGCTTTCTTT

v_call: TRBV6-5
cdr3_length: 15
j_call: TRBJ1-1
clone_size: -
d_call: -
cdr3_aa: CASSYSGDLYTEAFF
cdr3_nt: TGTGCCAGCAGTTACTCTGGGGATCTATACACTGAAGCTTTCTTT

v_call: TRBV5-6
cdr3_length: 16
j_call: TRBJ2-2
clone_size: -
d_call: TRBD1
cdr3_aa: CASSLDRGPNTGELFF
cdr3_nt: TGTGCCAGCAGCTTGGACAGGGGACCGAACACCGGGGAGCTGTTTTTT

v_call: TRBV7-3
cdr3_length: 17
j_call: TRBJ2-2
clone_size: -
d_call: TRBD2
cdr3_aa: CASSPGLAGGLTGELFF
cdr3_nt: TGTGCCAGCAGCCCCGGACTAGCGGGGGGGCTCACCGGGGAGCTGTTTTTT

v_call: TRBV7-3
cdr3_length: 13
j_call: TRBJ2-2
clone_size: -
d_call: -
cdr3_aa: CASSLGAIGELFF
cdr3_nt: TGTGCCAGCAGCTTAGGGGCTATCGGGGAGCTGTTTTTT

v_call: TRBV25-1
cdr3_length: 15
j_call: TRBJ1-4
clone_size: -
d_call: -
cdr3_aa: CASSEIIGTNEKLFF
cdr3_nt: TGTGCCAGCAGTGAGATCATTGGCACTAATGAAAAACTGTTTTTT

v_call: TRBV6-5
cdr3_length: 12
j_call: TRBJ1-1
clone_size: -
d_call: TRBD1
cdr3_aa: CASSDRGTEAFF
cdr3_nt: TGTGCCAGCAGTGACAGGGGGACTGAAGCTTTCTTT

v_call: TRBV4-1
cdr3_length: 14
j_call: TRBJ2-2
clone_size: -
d_call: -
cdr3_aa: CASSRQINTGELFF
cdr3_nt: TGCGCCAGCAGCCGACAGATAAACACCGGGGAGCTGTTTTTT

v_call: TRBV11-2
cdr3_length: 13
j_call: TRBJ1-6
clone_size: -
d_call: -
cdr3_aa: CATQKTPNSPLHF
cdr3_nt: TGTGCCACCCAGAAGACTCCCAATTCACCCCTCCACTTT

v_call: TRBV6-5
cdr3_length: 14
j_call: TRBJ2-5
clone_size: -
d_call: TRBD1
cdr3_aa: CASARTGAQETQYF
cdr3_nt: TGTGCCAGTGCGAGAACAGGGGCGCAAGAGACCCAGTACTTC

v_call: TRBV6-1
cdr3_length: 12
j_call: TRBJ2-5
clone_size: -
d_call: -
cdr3_aa: CASSVQQETQYF
cdr3_nt: TGTGCCAGCAGCGTACAGCAAGAGACCCAGTACTTC

v_call: TRBV6-5
cdr3_length: 16
j_call: TRBJ1-2
clone_size: -
d_call: TRBD1
cdr3_aa: CASSYINRDSLYGYTF
cdr3_nt: TGTGCCAGCAGTTACATCAACCGGGACAGCCTCTATGGCTACACCTTC

v_call: TRBV30
cdr3_length: 15
j_call: TRBJ2-2
clone_size: -
d_call: -
cdr3_aa: CAWSNRMGNTGELFF
cdr3_nt: TGTGCCTGGAGTAACCGGATGGGGAACACCGGGGAGCTGTTTTTT

v_call: TRBV7-8
cdr3_length: 14
j_call: TRBJ2-2
clone_size: once
d_call: -
cdr3_aa: CASSFNRHTGELFF
cdr3_nt: TGTGCCAGCAGCTTTAACAGGCACACCGGGGAGCTGTTTTTT

v_call: TRBV5-1
cdr3_length: 15
j_call: TRBJ1-1
clone_size: few
d_call: -
cdr3_aa: CASSLAAGEWTEAFF
cdr3_nt: TGCGCCAGCAGCTTGGCGGCAGGGGAATGGACTGAAGCTTTCTTT

v_call: TRBV6-5
cdr3_length: 13
j_call: TRBJ2-7
clone_size: -
d_call: TRBD2
cdr3_aa: CASTQLAAHEQYF
cdr3_nt: TGTGCCAGCACCCAACTAGCGGCCCACGAGCAGTACTTC

v_call: TRBV9
cdr3_length: 17
j_call: TRBJ1-6
clone_size: -
d_call: TRBD1
cdr3_aa: CASSVAKGGGGNSPLHF
cdr3_nt: TGTGCCAGCAGCGTAGCTAAAGGGGGAGGGGGCAATTCACCCCTCCACTTT

v_call: TRBV6-1
cdr3_length: 16
j_call: TRBJ2-1
clone_size: -
d_call: -
cdr3_aa: CASSEKPSASYNEQFF
cdr3_nt: TGTGCCAGCAGTGAAAAACCTAGCGCGTCCTACAATGAGCAGTTCTTC

v_call: TRBV5-1
cdr3_length: 12
j_call: TRBJ1-2
clone_size: once
d_call: -
cdr3_aa: CASSPSNYGYTF
cdr3_nt: TGCGCCAGCTCCCCCTCGAACTATGGCTACACCTTC

v_call: TRBV7-5
cdr3_length: 13
j_call: TRBJ1-3
clone_size: -
d_call: -
cdr3_aa: CARSLGTGNTIYF
cdr3_nt: TGTGCCAGAAGCCTTGGGACAGGAAACACCATATATTTT

v_call: TRBV11-2
cdr3_length: 13
j_call: TRBJ2-5
clone_size: -
d_call: -
cdr3_aa: CASSLWESETQYF
cdr3_nt: TGTGCCAGCAGCTTATGGGAAAGCGAGACCCAGTACTTC

v_call: TRBV18
cdr3_length: 11
j_call: TRBJ2-7
clone_size: -
d_call: -
cdr3_aa: CASSSSYEQYF
cdr3_nt: TGTGCCAGCTCAAGTTCTTACGAGCAGTACTTC

v_call: TRBV4-2
cdr3_length: 16
j_call: TRBJ2-3
clone_size: -
d_call: TRBD2
cdr3_aa: CASSQVAGGRTDTQYF
cdr3_nt: TGTGCCAGCAGCCAAGTGGCGGGGGGACGCACAGATACGCAGTATTTT

v_call: TRBV10-2
cdr3_length: 14
j_call: TRBJ1-5
clone_size: -
d_call: -
cdr3_aa: CASTPGGLSQPQHF
cdr3_nt: TGCGCCAGCACCCCGGGGGGGCTAAGTCAGCCCCAGCATTTT

v_call: TRBV10-2
cdr3_length: 14
j_call: TRBJ1-1
clone_size: -
d_call: TRBD1
cdr3_aa: CASSRGQTNTEAFF
cdr3_nt: TGCGCCAGCAGTAGGGGACAGACGAACACTGAAGCTTTCTTT

v_call: TRBV7-9
cdr3_length: 15
j_call: TRBJ2-6
clone_size: -
d_call: -
cdr3_aa: CASSLQVPGANVLTF
cdr3_nt: TGTGCCAGCAGCTTACAGGTACCGGGGGCCAACGTCCTGACTTTC

v_call: TRBV18
cdr3_length: 14
j_call: TRBJ1-1
clone_size: few
d_call: -
cdr3_aa: CASSPGVTNTEAFF
cdr3_nt: TGTGCCAGCTCACCAGGGGTTACAAACACTGAAGCTTTCTTT

v_call: TRBV18
cdr3_length: 15
j_call: TRBJ2-7
clone_size: -
d_call: TRBD1
cdr3_aa: CASSPLGQGSSEQYF
cdr3_nt: TGTGCCAGCTCACCACTTGGACAGGGGTCGTCCGAGCAGTACTTC